The rows below give T cell receptor beta chains drawn from one sample of a study of blood T cell repertoires in COVID-19. The assay was immunoSEQ multiplex PCR, and TCRdb's table has in-frame clones only and misses some. The repertoire consists of 130,000 to 150,000 clones, with 75% to 85% occurring once and the leading ten covering around 3.7%. Sequences were obtained from peripheral blood. The receptors were gathered from a man in his sixties or seventies who had recovered from COVID-19. Both conserved end residues are part of each CDR3. The order of the fields is V gene, D gene, clone size, J gene, CDR3 DNA, CDR3 protein. The D gene is left open where the match is weak. A row's size may be missing; if present it is once, few, many or a size class.

v_call: TRBV2
d_call: NA
clone_size: NA
j_call: TRBJ1-2
cdr3_nt: TGTGCCAGCAGTGAAGTTGGCCGTGAGGGTGGCTACACCTTC
cdr3_aa: CASSEVGREGGYTF

v_call: TRBV27
d_call: NA
clone_size: NA
j_call: TRBJ2-3
cdr3_nt: TGTGCCAGCAGTTTAGACACCACCACAGATACGCAGTATTTT
cdr3_aa: CASSLDTTTDTQYF

v_call: TRBV29-1
d_call: TRBD1
clone_size: NA
j_call: TRBJ2-7
cdr3_nt: TGCAGCGTTACGGACAGGGTCACGTACGAGCAGTACTTC
cdr3_aa: CSVTDRVTYEQYF

v_call: TRBV4-1
d_call: NA
clone_size: NA
j_call: TRBJ1-3
cdr3_nt: TGCGCCAGCAGCCACCTAAGACAGTTTGACTCTGGAAACACCATATATTTT
cdr3_aa: CASSHLRQFDSGNTIYF

v_call: TRBV9
d_call: NA
clone_size: NA
j_call: TRBJ2-1
cdr3_nt: TGTGCCAGCAGCGCGCCCATCGGAGACCCTTACAATGAGCAGTTCTTC
cdr3_aa: CASSAPIGDPYNEQFF

v_call: TRBV27
d_call: TRBD1
clone_size: NA
j_call: TRBJ1-1
cdr3_nt: TGTGCCAGCAGTTTAGACAGGGGGACCACTGAAGCTTTCTTT
cdr3_aa: CASSLDRGTTEAFF

v_call: TRBV9
d_call: TRBD2
clone_size: NA
j_call: TRBJ2-1
cdr3_nt: TGTGCCAGCAGCGTAGGGGAGGGCAGCTACAATGAGCAGTTCTTC
cdr3_aa: CASSVGEGSYNEQFF

v_call: TRBV7-9
d_call: NA
clone_size: NA
j_call: TRBJ2-7
cdr3_nt: TGTGCCAGCAGCACGCCCCCGACAGTCCCAGGGGACGAGCAGTACTTC
cdr3_aa: CASSTPPTVPGDEQYF

v_call: TRBV4-1
d_call: TRBD1
clone_size: NA
j_call: TRBJ2-7
cdr3_nt: TGCGCCAGCAGTCCGGGACAGGTTTTCGAGCAGTACTTC
cdr3_aa: CASSPGQVFEQYF

v_call: TRBV4-1
d_call: TRBD2
clone_size: NA
j_call: TRBJ2-1
cdr3_nt: TGCGCCAGCAGCCAAGGGCGGACTAGTCACCATGAGCAGTTCTTC
cdr3_aa: CASSQGRTSHHEQFF

v_call: TRBV15
d_call: TRBD1
clone_size: NA
j_call: TRBJ2-2
cdr3_nt: TGTGCCACCAGCCCGGACAGGGACACCGGGGAGCTGTTTTTT
cdr3_aa: CATSPDRDTGELFF

v_call: TRBV19
d_call: NA
clone_size: NA
j_call: TRBJ1-1
cdr3_nt: TGTGCCAGCAAATCCGCCCCCGGGGGTTTAAATGAAGCTTTCTTT
cdr3_aa: CASKSAPGGLNEAFF

v_call: TRBV30
d_call: TRBD2
clone_size: NA
j_call: TRBJ2-7
cdr3_nt: TGTGCCTGGAGTCCCCCGGGGGGTGGGTACGAGCAGTACTTC
cdr3_aa: CAWSPPGGGYEQYF

v_call: TRBV2
d_call: NA
clone_size: NA
j_call: TRBJ2-2
cdr3_nt: TGTGCCAGCAGTGAAGGACAAGCGAACACCGGGGAGCTGTTTTTT
cdr3_aa: CASSEGQANTGELFF

v_call: TRBV27
d_call: TRBD1
clone_size: NA
j_call: TRBJ1-2
cdr3_nt: TGTGCCAGCAGCTTCGGACAGGGCAACTATGGCTACACCTTC
cdr3_aa: CASSFGQGNYGYTF

v_call: TRBV18
d_call: NA
clone_size: NA
j_call: TRBJ1-2
cdr3_nt: TGTGCCAGCTCACCCGACAGAAACTATGGCTACACCTTC
cdr3_aa: CASSPDRNYGYTF

v_call: TRBV21-1
d_call: NA
clone_size: NA
j_call: TRBJ2-4
cdr3_nt: TGTGCCAGCAGCAAAGACAGGGGAAGGGGCAGGGAGGAAAACATTCAGTACTTC
cdr3_aa: CASSKDRGRGREENIQYF

v_call: TRBV7-2
d_call: TRBD2
clone_size: NA
j_call: TRBJ2-7
cdr3_nt: TGTGCCAGCAGCAGACTAGCGGGAGGTAACTACGAGCAGTACTTC
cdr3_aa: CASSRLAGGNYEQYF

v_call: TRBV3-1/TRBV3-2
d_call: TRBD2
clone_size: NA
j_call: TRBJ2-1
cdr3_nt: TGTGCCAGCAGCCAAGGAAAGCGGGGGACCTACAATGAGCAGTTCTTC
cdr3_aa: CASSQGKRGTYNEQFF

v_call: TRBV7-9
d_call: TRBD2
clone_size: once
j_call: TRBJ2-7
cdr3_nt: TGTGCCAGCAGCCGGATTGCTAGCGGGAGCTCCTACGAGCAGTACTTC
cdr3_aa: CASSRIASGSSYEQYF

v_call: TRBV5-1
d_call: TRBD1
clone_size: NA
j_call: TRBJ1-2
cdr3_nt: TGCGCCAGCAGCTTCGGGGACAGTTCCTATGGCTACACCTTC
cdr3_aa: CASSFGDSSYGYTF

v_call: TRBV4-3
d_call: TRBD2
clone_size: NA
j_call: TRBJ2-7
cdr3_nt: TGCGCCAGCAGCCAAGATAGGTCTAGCGGGGCCTACGAGCAGTACTTC
cdr3_aa: CASSQDRSSGAYEQYF

v_call: TRBV6-6
d_call: NA
clone_size: NA
j_call: TRBJ2-7
cdr3_nt: TGTGCCAGCAGTCCCCGGGGTAGCGGAACCTACGAGCAGTACTTC
cdr3_aa: CASSPRGSGTYEQYF

v_call: TRBV5-5
d_call: TRBD2
clone_size: NA
j_call: TRBJ2-2
cdr3_nt: TGTGCCAGCAGCTCCGGGACTAGCGGGAACACCGGGGAGCTGTTTTTT
cdr3_aa: CASSSGTSGNTGELFF

v_call: TRBV6-1
d_call: TRBD2
clone_size: NA
j_call: TRBJ2-7
cdr3_nt: TGTGCCAGCAGTGAGGTTAGCGGGAGAGATTACGAGCAGTACTTC
cdr3_aa: CASSEVSGRDYEQYF

v_call: TRBV5-1
d_call: NA
clone_size: NA
j_call: TRBJ2-1
cdr3_nt: TGCGCCAGCAGCTTGGGGCTAGCGACCTACAATGAGCAGTTCTTC
cdr3_aa: CASSLGLATYNEQFF

v_call: TRBV5-5
d_call: NA
clone_size: NA
j_call: TRBJ2-1
cdr3_nt: TGTGCCAGCAGCTTAGGACTCTCTACCGAGCAGTTCTTC
cdr3_aa: CASSLGLSTEQFF

v_call: TRBV25-1
d_call: TRBD2
clone_size: once
j_call: TRBJ2-3
cdr3_nt: TGTGCCAGCAGGGGGGGCAGGACTAGCGGGATCACAGATACGCAGTATTTT
cdr3_aa: CASRGGRTSGITDTQYF

v_call: TRBV11-2
d_call: TRBD2
clone_size: NA
j_call: TRBJ2-1
cdr3_nt: TGTGCCAGCAGACCAACTAGCGGGGGATACAATGAGCAGTTCTTC
cdr3_aa: CASRPTSGGYNEQFF

v_call: TRBV6-1
d_call: NA
clone_size: NA
j_call: TRBJ1-5
cdr3_nt: TGTGCCAGCAGTGAATCAGCCACAGCTGATCAGCCCCAGCATTTT
cdr3_aa: CASSESATADQPQHF

v_call: TRBV6-5
d_call: NA
clone_size: NA
j_call: TRBJ2-7
cdr3_nt: TGTGCCAGCAGTAGCCCACAGGTTGCGAACGAGCAGTACTTC
cdr3_aa: CASSSPQVANEQYF

v_call: TRBV9
d_call: NA
clone_size: NA
j_call: TRBJ2-3
cdr3_nt: TGTGCCAGCAGCGTAGCTGCGAGAGTGGGCACAGATACGCAGTATTTT
cdr3_aa: CASSVAARVGTDTQYF

v_call: TRBV29-1
d_call: TRBD1
clone_size: NA
j_call: TRBJ2-1
cdr3_nt: TGCAGCGCCGGTCAGGGGGCGCGGAGCAATGAGCAGTTCTTC
cdr3_aa: CSAGQGARSNEQFF

v_call: TRBV7-8
d_call: TRBD1
clone_size: NA
j_call: TRBJ1-1
cdr3_nt: TGTGCCAGCAGCCCAAGGGACAGCAGGAACACTGAAGCTTTCTTT
cdr3_aa: CASSPRDSRNTEAFF

v_call: TRBV18
d_call: NA
clone_size: once
j_call: TRBJ2-4
cdr3_nt: TGTGCCAGCTCACCCCGCGTGGGCTTAAACATTCAGTACTTC
cdr3_aa: CASSPRVGLNIQYF

v_call: TRBV5-1
d_call: TRBD2
clone_size: NA
j_call: TRBJ2-3
cdr3_nt: TGCGCCAGCAGCTTGGGCCTAGCGGGGGAGGATACGCAGTATTTT
cdr3_aa: CASSLGLAGEDTQYF

v_call: TRBV30
d_call: NA
clone_size: once
j_call: TRBJ1-5
cdr3_nt: TGTGCCTGGGGCACGACAGCGAGCAATCAGCCCCAGCATTTT
cdr3_aa: CAWGTTASNQPQHF

v_call: TRBV2
d_call: NA
clone_size: NA
j_call: TRBJ1-1
cdr3_nt: TGTGCCAGCAGGGGATGGAGGCTAGGGACTGAAGCTTTCTTT
cdr3_aa: CASRGWRLGTEAFF

v_call: TRBV6-5
d_call: TRBD1
clone_size: NA
j_call: TRBJ2-2
cdr3_nt: TGTGCCAGCAGAGACAGGGGTGCCGGGGAGCTGTTTTTT
cdr3_aa: CASRDRGAGELFF

v_call: TRBV27
d_call: NA
clone_size: NA
j_call: TRBJ2-3
cdr3_nt: TGTGCCAGCAGTCCCCCCCGGGGAAACACAGATACGCAGTATTTT
cdr3_aa: CASSPPRGNTDTQYF

v_call: TRBV13
d_call: NA
clone_size: NA
j_call: TRBJ2-7
cdr3_nt: TGTGCCAGCAGCTCCGGAGGAGACTACGAGCAGTACTTC
cdr3_aa: CASSSGGDYEQYF

v_call: TRBV7-9
d_call: TRBD2
clone_size: NA
j_call: TRBJ2-2
cdr3_nt: TGTGCCAGCAGCTCCCTAGCGGGAGTAAAGGACGGGGAGCTGTTTTTT
cdr3_aa: CASSSLAGVKDGELFF

v_call: TRBV10-3
d_call: TRBD2
clone_size: NA
j_call: TRBJ2-7
cdr3_nt: TGTGCCATCAGGTTTAGCGGGAGGATGGAAGAGCAGTACTTC
cdr3_aa: CAIRFSGRMEEQYF

v_call: TRBV5-4
d_call: NA
clone_size: NA
j_call: TRBJ1-2
cdr3_nt: TGTGCCAGCAGCTTGGGGCCGAACTATGGCTACACCTTC
cdr3_aa: CASSLGPNYGYTF

v_call: TRBV6-6
d_call: TRBD1
clone_size: few
j_call: TRBJ2-2
cdr3_nt: TGTGCCAGCAGGACCGGGACAGGCGAGGCCGGGGAGCTGTTTTTT
cdr3_aa: CASRTGTGEAGELFF

v_call: TRBV19
d_call: NA
clone_size: NA
j_call: TRBJ2-7
cdr3_nt: TGTGCCAGTAGTATGGCCCGGACCTCAGGGGTCATCTACGAGCAGTACTTC
cdr3_aa: CASSMARTSGVIYEQYF

v_call: TRBV19
d_call: NA
clone_size: NA
j_call: TRBJ1-1
cdr3_nt: TGTGCCAGTAGTATAGGGGGTCAATGGGGGCAGAGAACTGAAGCTTTCTTT
cdr3_aa: CASSIGGQWGQRTEAFF

v_call: TRBV11-2
d_call: TRBD2
clone_size: NA
j_call: TRBJ2-5
cdr3_nt: TGTGCCAGCAGCTTTGGACTAGCGGGAGGAAGGGGGCGGGAGACCCAGTACTTC
cdr3_aa: CASSFGLAGGRGRETQYF

v_call: TRBV9
d_call: NA
clone_size: NA
j_call: TRBJ2-7
cdr3_nt: TGTGCCAGCAGCGTAGCTGGGATAGCGCAACCTTCCTACGAGCAGTACTTC
cdr3_aa: CASSVAGIAQPSYEQYF

v_call: TRBV19
d_call: NA
clone_size: NA
j_call: TRBJ1-1
cdr3_nt: TGTGCCAGTAGTATTTCGGCGGACACTGAAGCTTTCTTT
cdr3_aa: CASSISADTEAFF

v_call: TRBV7-9
d_call: TRBD2
clone_size: NA
j_call: TRBJ2-3
cdr3_nt: TGTGCCAGCAGCGGACTAGCGGGAGGGCCAAGCACAGATACGCAGTATTTT
cdr3_aa: CASSGLAGGPSTDTQYF

v_call: TRBV30
d_call: NA
clone_size: NA
j_call: TRBJ1-4
cdr3_nt: TGTGCCTCAAACAGTGGGAATGAAAAACTGTTTTTT
cdr3_aa: CASNSGNEKLFF

v_call: TRBV25-1
d_call: TRBD1
clone_size: few
j_call: TRBJ2-1
cdr3_nt: TGTGCCAGCAGTCCTGACAGGGTCTCCACCAATGAGCAGTTCTTC
cdr3_aa: CASSPDRVSTNEQFF

v_call: TRBV11-2
d_call: NA
clone_size: NA
j_call: TRBJ2-5
cdr3_nt: TGTGCCAACAGCTTAGACCAGGAGACCCAGTACTTC
cdr3_aa: CANSLDQETQYF

v_call: TRBV12-5
d_call: TRBD1
clone_size: NA
j_call: TRBJ2-1
cdr3_nt: TGTGCTAGTGGCTCGGCGGGACAGGGGTACAATGAGCAGTTCTTC
cdr3_aa: CASGSAGQGYNEQFF